A single sample is the source of the 19 T cell receptor beta chains below, sequenced in a study of blood T cell repertoires in COVID-19. Clones were read by immunoSEQ multiplex PCR, and TCRdb kept only the in-frame ones, dropping some. The sample has about 280,000 clones, around 87% seen once. Specimen: PBMCs or T cells enriched from blood (not recorded which). All receptors come from a woman younger than 30 with acute COVID-19.

V usage is TRBV6-5 and J usage is TRBJ1-5; the D gene is possibly TRBD1 (5 bases). The CDR3 is 16 amino acids. V shed 0 bases and J shed 2 bases, with 11 bases lying between them. Germline CDR1 reads MNHEY; CDR2 reads SVGAGI. CDR3 residues: CASSYSGGYGNQPQHF. The CDR3 DNA sequence: TGTGCCAGCAGTTACTCCGGGGGGTATGGCAATCAGCCCCAGCATTTT.

V usage is TRBV19 and J usage is TRBJ1-4; 9 nucleotides match TRBD1. The V and J ends lost 5 bases and 10 bases, in that order; junction bases with no gene match: 5. The CDR3 covers 13 residues. CDR1 is LNHDA and CDR2 is SQIVND in the germline V gene (reference sequence). This chain's CDR3 is CASSAGQGRKLFF. Here the CDR3 DNA reads TGTGCCAGTAGTGCGGGACAGGGCCGAAAACTGTTTTTT.

CDR3 DNA: TGTGCCAGCAGCTTATCGGGAGTTGAGACCCAGTACTTC. Its translation is CASSLSGVETQYF. The chain has TRBV7-2 and TRBJ2-5, with a possible D match to TRBD2 (6 bases). The V gene's germline CDR1 is SGHTA and CDR2 FQGNSA. V dropped 2 bases and J dropped 5 bases, with 9 bases sitting between them. The CDR3 sequence is 13 residues long.

This chain joins TRBV6-5 and TRBJ2-7, with 11 bases that match TRBD2. Germline CDR1 is MNHEY and CDR2 is SVGAGI. The V gene end was trimmed by 6 bases and the J gene end by 3 bases; junction bases not matched to a gene: 7. CDR3 length equals 15 residues. CDR3 in DNA: TGTGCCAGCAGAAAACCTAGCGGGAGGAGCTACGAGCAGTACTTC. This translates into CASRKPSGRSYEQYF.

This clone was recorded only once. The chain has TRBV11-1 and TRBJ1-1; unclear D gene. V lost 1 base to trimming and J lost 3 bases, with 9 bases between them. The length of the CDR3 is 14 residues. Germline CDR1 and CDR2: SGHAT and FQDESV (reference sequence). CDR3 bases: TGTGCCAGCAGCTTAGATCACAGTGACACTGAAGCTTTCTTT. Translation: CASSLDHSDTEAFF.

The CDR3 DNA reads as TGTGCCACCAGCAGAGGAGCGGGCAGAACAGATACGCAGTATTTT. Residues: CATSRGAGRTDTQYF. V usage is TRBV15 and J usage is TRBJ2-3; perhaps TRBD2 as D (6 bases). Per germline, CDR1 LNHNV and CDR2 YYDKDF (reference sequence). Between the trimmed V and J ends, which lost 1 base and 3 bases, there was a span of 11 bases. The CDR3 sequence is 15 residues long.

This sequence joins TRBV19 and TRBJ2-2; tentative D call: TRBD2 (5 bases). The CDR3 extends over 14 amino acids. The germline CDR1 and CDR2 sequences are LNHDA and SQIVND (reference sequence). V lost 9 bases and J lost 6, with 17 bases in between. The CDR3 region is CASVERNGAGELFF. DNA of the CDR3: TGTGCCAGCGTAGAGCGGAACGGAGCCGGGGAGCTGTTTTTT.

This clone has only one observation. This rearrangement joins TRBV20-1 to TRBJ1-6; D is perhaps TRBD1 (6 bases). Trimming took 8 bases from V and 14 from J, leaving 13 bases between them. CDR1 DFQATT and CDR2 SNEGSKA come from the germline V gene (reference sequence). The CDR3 sequence is 10 residues long. CDR3 DNA: TGCAGTCCGGGACACCTTTCCCTCCACTTT. Its translation: CSPGHLSLHF.

The chain uses TRBV27 and TRBJ2-3; D gene ambiguous. This CDR3 contains 11 residues. Trimming left V 6 bases short and J 6 bases short, with 7 bases between. From germline, CDR1 is MNHEY and CDR2 SMNVEV (reference sequence). The CDR3 is CASRREDTQYF. The CDR3 nucleotides are TGTGCCAGCAGGCGCGAGGATACGCAGTATTTT.

The chain joins TRBV19 to TRBJ2-2; 7 bases line up with TRBD1. Germline CDR1 is LNHDA and CDR2 is SQIVND (reference sequence). The CDR3 spans 15 residues. The V gene end was trimmed by 6 bases and the J gene end by 1 base; junction bases not matched to a gene: 5. In nucleotides, the CDR3 is TGTGCCAGTAGGTTCGACAGGGTGAACACCGGGGAGCTGTTTTTT. Its protein is CASRFDRVNTGELFF.

The rearrangement uses TRBV30 and TRBJ1-4, with TRBD1 as a possible D gene (6 bases). The germline CDR1 and CDR2 sequences are GTSNPN and SVGIG (reference sequence). Trimming removed 3 bases at V and 8 bases at J, with 19 bases between. This CDR3 is built from 15 residues. The CDR3 sequence is CAWRRGQSPGEKLFF. CDR3 in DNA: TGTGCCTGGAGAAGAGGACAGAGTCCTGGGGAAAAACTGTTTTTT.

The count of this clone is one. The rearrangement joins TRBV27 to TRBJ1-6; TRBD1 matches at 8 bases. CDR1 and CDR2 (germline): MNHEY, SMNVEV (reference sequence). Germline trimming cut 6 bases from V and 4 bases from J; bases unmatched to any gene: 5. The CDR3 sequence is 15 residues long. CDR3 nucleotides: TGTGCCAGCAGGCCCGGACAGGGTTATAATTCACCCCTCCACTTT. This translates into CASRPGQGYNSPLHF.

The gene calls are TRBV4-1 and TRBJ1-5, with TRBD1 matching over 12 bases. The CDR3 sequence is 17 residues long. The V and J ends lost 0 bases and 7 bases, in that order; junction bases with no gene match: 7. Germline CDR1 MGHRA, CDR2 YSYEKL. This chain's CDR3 is CASSQDRDRGQGQPQHF. The CDR3 region has the DNA TGCGCCAGCAGCCAAGATCGGGACAGGGGGCAAGGACAGCCCCAGCATTTT.

The CDR3 DNA reads as TGCGCCAGCAGCTTGATGTCAGTGAAGGGAGACACTGAAGCTTTCTTT. It yields the protein CASSLMSVKGDTEAFF. The chain couples TRBV5-1 to TRBJ1-1; no definite D call. V was cut by 1 base and J by 3 bases, with 16 bases left in between. The CDR3 runs to 16 residues. CDR1 is SGHRS, CDR2 YFSETQ, per germline.

The J gene is TRBJ2-1, the V gene TRBV5-1; TRBD1 aligns across 7 bases. Looked up from germline, CDR1 is SGHRS and CDR2 is YFSETQ. This CDR3 spans 16 amino acids. The J segment lost 2 bases and the V segment lost 4 bases, leaving 9 bases of the junction unmatched. CDR3 residues: CASSKQSGTAYNEQFF. CDR3 sequence (DNA): TGCGCCAGCAGCAAACAGTCCGGGACAGCCTACAATGAGCAGTTCTTC.

A single count supports this clone. This chain connects TRBV6-4 to TRBJ1-2; D is possibly TRBD1 (6 bases). In germline, CDR1 is MRHNA, CDR2 SNTAGT. This CDR3 has 14 amino acids. V lost 5 bases to trimming and J lost 2 bases, with 12 bases between them. The CDR3 region is CASSPGATNYGYTF. For the CDR3, the DNA is TGTGCCAGCAGTCCAGGGGCAACAAACTATGGCTACACCTTC.

The genes are TRBV5-4 and TRBJ2-3; TRBD2 matches at 10 bases. Germline loops: CDR1 SGHNT, CDR2 YYREEE (reference sequence). The CDR3 runs 17 residues. V was clipped by 4 bases and J by 7 bases; unmatched bases: 15. The CDR3: CASSPPPTSGPTYTQYF. The CDR3 nucleotides are TGTGCCAGCAGCCCGCCTCCGACTAGCGGGCCGACTTATACGCAGTATTTT.

The chain employs TRBV18 and TRBJ1-1, with 10 bases aligning to TRBD1. V was clipped by 2 bases and J by 3 bases; unmatched bases: 6. The CDR3 totals 16 residues. CDR1 is KGHSH and CDR2 is LQKENI in the germline V gene. CDR3 nucleotides: TGTGCCAGCTCACCAGTTGGACAGGGGGAGCACACTGAAGCTTTCTTT. Amino acids: CASSPVGQGEHTEAFF. Using reference TRBV18 and TRBJ1-1 for the parts outside the CDR3, the full variable domain is NAGVMQNPRHLVRRRGQEARLRCSPMKGHSHVYWYRQLPEEGLKFMVYLQKENIIDESGMPKERFSAEFPKEGPSILRIQQVVRGDSAAYFCASSPVGQGEHTEAFFGQGTRLTVV.

As for this clone: Germline is not matched at one junction end, which may reflect a read error. The same CDR3 is also encoded by other DNA sequences in this sample. The chain uses TRBV30 and TRBJ1-6; maybe TRBD1 (5 bases). CDR1 and CDR2 from the germline V gene are GTSNPN and SVGIG (reference sequence). This CDR3 has 16 residues. CDR3 region: CAWSVRDRGYNSPLHF. The CDR3 coding sequence is TGTGCCTGGAGTGTACGCGACAGAGGATATAATTCACCCCTCCATTTT.